The rows below give T cell receptor beta chains drawn from one sample of a study of blood T cell repertoires in COVID-19. Produced via immunoSEQ multiplex PCR; TCRdb's table is partial and in-frame only. The sample lists 100,000 to 120,000 clones; over 75% were seen once. Material for sequencing was peripheral blood. Receptor source: a woman in her 70s who had recovered from COVID-19. Each CDR3 is given with its conserved first and last residue. D genes are given only for firm matches. Not every row has a clone size; where given, it reads once, few, many or a size class.

. | TRBD1 | TRBJ2-5 | TRBV5-1 | TGCGCCAGCAGCTTGGCCGGACAGGGAGAGACCCAGTACTTC | CASSLAGQGETQYF
. | . | TRBJ2-7 | TRBV19 | TGTGCCAGTAGTCCTCAAGGACAGCACCACTACGAGCAGTACTTC | CASSPQGQHHYEQYF
. | . | TRBJ2-7 | TRBV30 | TGTGCCTGGAGTCTCTCGGGAGCCGGCGAGCAGTACTTC | CAWSLSGAGEQYF
. | . | TRBJ1-1 | TRBV25-1 | TGTGCCAGCAGTGAATATCAGGAGGGGACTGAAGCTTTCTTT | CASSEYQEGTEAFF
. | . | TRBJ2-6 | TRBV4-2 | TGTGCCAGCAGCCAAGACCCTACAGGGATTCTCTCTGGGGCCAACGTCCTGACTTTC | CASSQDPTGILSGANVLTF
. | . | TRBJ1-6 | TRBV2 | TGTGCCAGCAGTTCCACAGGGCCGAGCTCCTATAATTCACCCCTCCACTTT | CASSSTGPSSYNSPLHF
. | . | TRBJ2-3 | TRBV29-1 | TGCAGCGTTGAAGGCCTATCCACAGATACGCAGTATTTT | CSVEGLSTDTQYF
. | . | TRBJ2-2 | TRBV28 | TGTGCCAGCAGCGCCGCCGGGGGAGACACCGGGGAGCTGTTTTTT | CASSAAGGDTGELFF
few | TRBD1 | TRBJ1-2 | TRBV4-2 | TGTGCCAGCAGCCCCCGACAGGGGGCCACGAACTATGGCTACACCTTC | CASSPRQGATNYGYTF
. | . | TRBJ1-5 | TRBV28 | TGTGCCAGCACCCTGGGGTCAGGGGCTGCTCAGCCCCAGCATTTT | CASTLGSGAAQPQHF
. | TRBD1 | TRBJ2-7 | TRBV14 | TGTGCCAGCAGCCGAGTCAGGGGGCCGTACGAGCAGTACTTC | CASSRVRGPYEQYF
few | . | TRBJ1-6 | TRBV7-9 | TGTGCCAGCAGCTTCCCGGGAGTCACGAGAAATTCACCCCTCCACTTT | CASSFPGVTRNSPLHF
. | . | TRBJ1-2 | TRBV19 | TGTGCCAGTACCCGGCACAGGGACCAGGACTATGGCTACACCTTC | CASTRHRDQDYGYTF
. | . | TRBJ1-3 | TRBV30 | TGTGCCTGGAGTGTAACAGCTGGAAACACCATATATTTT | CAWSVTAGNTIYF
. | . | TRBJ2-6 | TRBV3-1/TRBV3-2 | TGTGCCAGCAGCGAGGCACCGTACTCTGGGGCCAACGTCCTGACTTTC | CASSEAPYSGANVLTF
. | TRBD1 | TRBJ1-5 | TRBV5-1 | TGCGCCAGCAGCTTGGACAGGGGTCAGCCCCAGCATTTT | CASSLDRGQPQHF